This TCR beta chain stems from a study of cytomegalovirus exposure and HLA in healthy donors. Trimming removed 3 bases from V and 4 bases from J, with 8 bases in between. The germline V gene has CDR1 SGDLS and CDR2 YYNGEE. The CDR3 covers 13 residues. PCR primers comprised 60 Vbeta and 13 Jbeta primers. The method was immunoSEQ multiplex PCR; TCRdb's version includes in-frame clones alone and lacks a portion of them. The sample lists 65,000 to 95,000 clones, around 77% occurring once. The sequence was obtained from a man aged 45-65 years in good health and CMV-seronegative. V is TRBV9 and J is TRBJ1-3; D is uncertain. The source material was PBMCs. CDR3: CASSAPQGNTIYF. The CDR3 region has the DNA TGTGCCAGCAGCGCCCCTCAGGGAAACACCATATATTTT.